The 25 T cell receptor beta chains in this list originate from one sample, sequenced in a study of T cells after yellow fever vaccination. MiXCR, applied by TCRdb to the 5' RACE reads, yields one record per CDR3 protein. The sample lists about 260,000 distinct CDR3 sequences; 10% to 15% were seen once. Sequenced material: CD4+ T cells sorted from PBMCs, taken 45 days after the yellow fever booster vaccination. These receptors originate from a man aged 25-40 years who received the YFV17D yellow fever vaccine.

The chain has TRBV4-1 and TRBJ2-5; tentatively, D is TRBD2 (7 bases). This CDR3 spans 14 amino acids. V was trimmed by 4 bases and J by 4 bases, leaving 13 bases between them. Germline assignment: CDR1 MGHRA and CDR2 YSYEKL. The CDR3 loop reads CASSRPGGRETQYF. The CDR3 nucleotides read TGCGCCAGCAGCCGCCCCGGGGGGCGAGAGACCCAGTACTTC.

This clonotype appeared many times. V usage is TRBV7-2 and J usage is TRBJ2-1, with a weak D call TRBD2 (5 bases). Germline CDR1 and CDR2: SGHTA and FQGNSA. V was trimmed by 5 bases and J by 2 bases, leaving 16 bases between them. The CDR3 loop spans 16 amino acids. CDR3 sequence (DNA): TGTGCCAGCAGCCCAAACTCGGGGAAACCCTACAATGAGCAGTTCTTC. Protein product: CASSPNSGKPYNEQFF.

This clonotype has just a few counts. The chain recombines TRBV10-3 with TRBJ2-5, with D possibly TRBD2 on 5 matching bases. Trimming shortened V by 6 bases and J by 1 base, and 9 bases separated the two germline ends. Germline CDR1 ENHRY, CDR2 SYGVKD. The CDR3 consists of 13 residues. DNA for the CDR3: TGTGCCATCAGGGACTCTACCCAAGAGACCCAGTACTTC. It specifies CAIRDSTQETQYF.

This clonotype was recorded a few times. The chain recombines TRBV20-1 with TRBJ2-5; D is possibly TRBD2 (5 bases). V was shortened by 0 bases and J by 9 bases, with 17 bases between the two germline ends. Germline V gene data show CDR1 as DFQATT and CDR2 as SNEGSKA (reference sequence). This CDR3 comprises 14 residues. In DNA form, the CDR3 reads TGCAGTGCTAGAGACCATCTTGGGGAGTGGGCCCAGTACTTC. Its protein is CSARDHLGEWAQYF.

This clonotype was counted a few times. The chain uses TRBV29-1 and TRBJ2-7, with D unresolved. Germline CDR1 SQVTM, CDR2 ANQGSEA. Trimming cost V 7 bases and J 12 bases, with 19 bases left between them. There are 11 residues in the CDR3. In DNA, the CDR3 is TGCAGCGCCTGGGCCGGAAGGACGGCGTACTTC. Protein product: CSAWAGRTAYF.

J is TRBJ2-5 and V is TRBV6-1; D possibly corresponds to TRBD2 (5 bases). CDR1 is MNHNS, CDR2 SASEGT, per germline. V lost 6 bases and J lost 1, with 12 bases in between. The CDR3 spans 14 residues. The CDR3 here is CASRRAGSQETQYF. The CDR3 DNA sequence: TGTGCCAGCAGGCGGGCAGGTTCCCAAGAGACCCAGTACTTC.

Only a few counts were recorded for this clonotype. This chain connects TRBV20-1 to TRBJ2-1, with D perhaps TRBD2 (5 bases). This CDR3 contains 14 residues. Germline V gene data show CDR1 as DFQATT and CDR2 as SNEGSKA (reference sequence). V gave up 4 bases and J gave up 1 base, with 11 bases separating them. The CDR3 sequence: CSAKGVGSYNEQFF. In nucleotides, the CDR3 is TGCAGTGCTAAGGGAGTGGGTTCCTACAATGAGCAGTTCTTC.

This chain's CDR3 is CASSLLWGYTEAFF. The CDR3 nucleotides are TGCGCCAGCAGCTTGCTCTGGGGGTACACTGAAGCTTTCTTT. This chain connects TRBV5-1 to TRBJ1-1; D perhaps matches TRBD1 (5 bases). Germline V gene lookup returns CDR1 SGHRS and CDR2 YFSETQ. V lost 1 base to trimming and J lost 3 bases, with 10 bases between them. The CDR3 loop spans 14 amino acids.

This clonotype showed up just a few times. The gene calls are TRBV7-8 and TRBJ1-5, with a tentative D call TRBD1 (6 bases). Germline V CDR1 and CDR2: SGHVS, FQNEAQ. CDR3 length: 17 amino acids. The ends were cut back, 0 bases at V and 2 bases at J, with 14 bases in the middle. The CDR3 nucleotides read TGTGCCAGCAGCTTAGCAGGGACACTCTCAGGCAATCAGCCCCAGCATTTT. Translating gives CASSLAGTLSGNQPQHF.

The chain carries TRBV4-2 and TRBJ2-7; D tentatively reads TRBD1 or TRBD2 (5 bases each). The CDR3 has 15 residues. Between the trimmed V and J ends, which lost 1 base and 6 bases, there was a span of 16 bases. Germline CDR1 LGHNA, CDR2 YNFKEQ. The CDR3 is CASSQARSYGGEQYF. The CDR3 coding sequence is TGTGCCAGCAGCCAAGCCCGCTCGTATGGGGGCGAGCAGTACTTC.

CDR3 nucleotide sequence: TGTGCCATCAGTGAGTCGGTTAGCGGGAGGGACAATGAGCAGTTCTTC. This sequence encodes CAISESVSGRDNEQFF. The V call is TRBV10-3, the J call TRBJ2-1; 11 bases align to TRBD2. The germline gives CDR1 ENHRY, CDR2 SYGVKD. This CDR3 comprises 16 residues. V lost 0 bases to trimming and J lost 5 bases; unmatched junction nucleotides: 3.

The chain uses TRBV30 and TRBJ2-7; 8 positions agree with TRBD1. Germline V gene lookup returns CDR1 GTSNPN and CDR2 SVGIG (reference sequence). CDR3 length: 15 amino acids. Trimming at V came to 5 bases and at J to 2 bases, leaving 11 bases not matched to a gene. The CDR3: CAWLIPGGSTYEQYF. The CDR3, as DNA: TGTGCCTGGTTAATCCCAGGGGGCTCTACCTACGAGCAGTACTTC.

This clonotype was seen a few times. The J gene is TRBJ2-1, the V gene TRBV11-2; the D is unclear. The CDR3 runs 11 residues. Germline assignment: CDR1 SGHAT and CDR2 FQNNGV. Trimming left V 6 bases short and J 10 bases short, with 10 bases between. The CDR3 DNA is TGTGCCAGCAGTCACCAAGGGGAGCAGTTCTTC. Protein product: CASSHQGEQFF.

This clonotype has more than one count but fewer than ten. The chain combines TRBV7-9 with TRBJ2-1; 12 bases fit TRBD2. V shed 6 bases, J shed 14 bases, and the junction held 11 bases outside the gene matches. This CDR3 spans 14 amino acids. Germline-derived CDR1 and CDR2 are SEHNR and FQNEAQ (reference sequence). DNA for the CDR3: TGTGCCAGCAGAGCTGGACTAGCGGGGTTGAGTAAGTTCTTC. Translating it yields CASRAGLAGLSKFF.

This clonotype was recorded a few times. The V gene is TRBV29-1, the J gene TRBJ2-7; D unresolved. Germline CDR1 is SQVTM and CDR2 is ANQGSEA. The CDR3 consists of 14 residues. V gave up 6 bases and J gave up 2 bases, with 17 bases separating them. The CDR3 DNA reads as TGCAGCGTGGCACCCGCGGCAGCTACCTACGAGCAGTACTTC. Its protein is CSVAPAAATYEQYF.

The table lists this clonotype with a few counts. This chain joins TRBV5-1 and TRBJ1-2; D not resolved. Trimming shortened V by 2 bases and J by 5 bases, and 13 bases separated the two germline ends. This CDR3 has 14 amino acids. Germline CDR1 reads SGHRS; CDR2 reads YFSETQ. The CDR3 region is CASSFTIRDYGYTF. The CDR3 bases are TGCGCCAGCAGCTTTACCATAAGGGATTATGGCTACACCTTC.

The chain carries TRBV7-2 and TRBJ1-1, with D tentatively TRBD1 (6 bases). The CDR3 runs to 15 residues. V was clipped by 0 bases and J by 4 bases, with 12 bases between them. The germline V gene has CDR1 SGHTA and CDR2 FQGNSA. CDR3 protein: CASSLAAGQVTEAFF. The CDR3 DNA is TGTGCCAGCAGCTTAGCGGCGGGACAAGTCACTGAAGCTTTCTTT.

This clonotype showed up just a few times. The CDR3 DNA follows: TGCAGCGTTGAAGGGCTTGGGGCTGAGACCCAGTACTTC. Its translation: CSVEGLGAETQYF. This chain connects TRBV29-1 to TRBJ2-5; D may be TRBD1 (5 bases). Per germline, CDR1 SQVTM and CDR2 ANQGSEA. The CDR3 runs 13 residues. The V end lost 1 base, the J end lost 5 bases, and 11 bases lay between the germline ends.

The sample holds a few counts of this clonotype. This sequence joins TRBV29-1 and TRBJ2-7, with 8 bases aligning to TRBD2. Germline V CDR1 and CDR2: SQVTM, ANQGSEA. The length of the CDR3 is 15 residues. Trimming at V came to 6 bases and at J to 3 bases, leaving 13 bases not matched to a gene. CDR3 amino acids: CSVGTGGSGGYEQYF. The DNA for the CDR3 is TGCAGCGTGGGGACTGGGGGGAGCGGGGGCTACGAGCAGTACTTC.

V is TRBV3-1 and J is TRBJ1-1; TRBD1 might be the D (5 bases). Trimming pared 8 bases from V and 1 base from J, leaving 14 bases between. CDR3 length: 14 residues. Germline assignment: CDR1 LGHDT and CDR2 YNNKEL (reference sequence). CDR3 DNA: TGTGCCAGCGCCAGACGGGGGGAGAACACTGAAGCTTTCTTT. Protein: CASARRGENTEAFF.

This clonotype came up many times. This chain's CDR3 is CATSRVDSSGANVLTF. CDR3 DNA: TGTGCCACCAGCAGAGTAGATTCCTCTGGGGCCAACGTCCTGACTTTC. The chain joins TRBV15 to TRBJ2-6, with D uncertain. The germline gives CDR1 LNHNV, CDR2 YYDKDF (reference sequence). The CDR3 is made up of 16 amino acids. Trimming shortened V by 1 base and J by 0 bases, and 7 bases separated the two germline ends. Looking up the rest from reference TRBV15 and TRBJ2-6 gives the full variable domain: DAMVIQNPRYQVTQFGKPVTLSCSQTLNHNVMYWYQQKSSQAPKLLFHYYDKDFNNEADTPDNFQSRRPNTSFCFLDIRSPGLGDTAMYLCATSRVDSSGANVLTFGAGSRLTVL.

This clonotype was seen a handful of times. V is TRBV20-1 and J is TRBJ1-4; a weak D match, TRBD1 (6 bases). V shed 5 bases and J shed 5 bases, with 12 bases lying between them. CDR1 is DFQATT, CDR2 SNEGSKA, per germline (reference sequence). This CDR3 region has 13 residues. CDR3 nucleotide sequence: TGCAGTGCTCTCGTGCAGGGGAATGAAAAACTGTTTTTT. This codes for CSALVQGNEKLFF.

In its sample, this clonotype was seen a few times. The chain joins TRBV27 to TRBJ2-3; 11 positions match TRBD2. The V and J ends lost 5 bases and 8 bases, in that order; junction bases with no gene match: 15. The CDR3 sequence is 17 residues long. Germline CDR1 MNHEY, CDR2 SMNVEV (reference sequence). CDR3 coding DNA: TGTGCCAGCAGTCCAACACTAGCGGGAGTACAGAGGGGTACGCAGTATTTT. The encoded protein is CASSPTLAGVQRGTQYF.

The chain employs TRBV20-1 and TRBJ2-5; D possibly matches TRBD1 or TRBD2 (6 bases each). This CDR3 comprises 15 residues. V shed 6 bases and J shed 4 bases, with 21 bases lying between them. The germline V gene has CDR1 DFQATT and CDR2 SNEGSKA (reference sequence). The CDR3 loop reads CSARRPGARGETQYF. CDR3 nucleotide sequence: TGCAGTGCCCGACGACCGGGGGCCCGGGGAGAGACCCAGTACTTC.

This chain joins TRBV7-9 and TRBJ2-5; D is uncertain. The CDR3 runs 15 residues. Deletions cut 5 bases from V and 1 base from J, with 14 bases between. Germline assignment: CDR1 SEHNR and CDR2 FQNEAQ (reference sequence). For the CDR3, the DNA is TGTGCCAGCAGCCGCCACCGGGCGCTCCAAGAGACCCAGTACTTC. It is translated as CASSRHRALQETQYF.